The T cell receptor (beta chain) under discussion was sequenced for a study of human T cells and chemical hapten exposure. This clonotype was seen repeatedly, ten times or more. One end of the junction fails to match germline, which may point to a read error. This CDR3 is 14 amino acids long. Germline CDR1 is SSHAT and CDR2 is FNYEAQ (reference sequence). TCRdb used MiXCR to reprocess the RACE reads, holding one entry per CDR3 protein. The table includes 75,000 to 100,000 distinct CDR3 sequences, around 9.3% detected once. Sample time point: patch test 2, 6 weeks after DPC sensitization. Treatment given: therapeutic diphenylcyclopropenone sensitization with weekly scalp DPC.

Sequenced here: whole blood, sampled in connection with sensitization to the hapten diphenylcyclopropenone (DPC). This sequence joins TRBV7-7 and TRBJ2-2; D gene unclear. This TCR was recovered from a woman in her 40s with alopecia areata. Some clones in this sample may be carry-over from other donors' samples. CDR3: CASSLALGTGELFF. CDR3 bases: TGTGCTAGCAGCTTAGCTCTGGGCACCGGGGAGCTGTTTTTT.